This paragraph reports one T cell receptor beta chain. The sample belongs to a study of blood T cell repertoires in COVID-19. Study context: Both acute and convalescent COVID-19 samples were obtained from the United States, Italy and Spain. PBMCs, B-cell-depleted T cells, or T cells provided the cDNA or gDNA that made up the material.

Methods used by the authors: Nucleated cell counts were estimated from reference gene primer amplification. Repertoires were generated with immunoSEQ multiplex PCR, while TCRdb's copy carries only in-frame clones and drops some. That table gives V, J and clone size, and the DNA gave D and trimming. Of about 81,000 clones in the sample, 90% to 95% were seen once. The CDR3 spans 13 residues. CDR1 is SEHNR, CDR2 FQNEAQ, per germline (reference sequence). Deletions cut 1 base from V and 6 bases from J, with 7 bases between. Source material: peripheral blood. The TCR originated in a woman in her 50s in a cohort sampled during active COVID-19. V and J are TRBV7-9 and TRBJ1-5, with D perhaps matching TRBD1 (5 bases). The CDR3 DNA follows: TGTGCCAGCAGCTTAGGGGGCTCTCAGCCCCAGCATTTT. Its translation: CASSLGGSQPQHF.